This T cell receptor (beta chain) was identified in a study of cytomegalovirus exposure and HLA in healthy donors. Findings and limits, study-wide: Diagnosis of cytomegalovirus status made by the classifier reportedly showed high specificity and sensitivity. For presence/absence analyses, sequencing depth was assumed to be roughly uniform across donors. Sequencing likely generated an artifact that appeared as a cluster of highly shared sequence variants.

On this clone: Antigen unknown.

V dropped 0 bases and J dropped 7 bases, with 13 bases sitting between them. Germline loops: CDR1 SGHRS, CDR2 YFSETQ. The CDR3 consists of 14 residues. Primers for the PCR totalled 60 Vbeta and 13 Jbeta. Data came from immunoSEQ multiplex PCR; TCRdb stores just in-frame clones and leaves some out. The sample lists some 150,000 clones, around 77% occurring once. The chain is built from TRBV5-1 and TRBJ1-1; D gene ambiguous. Material: PBMCs. The TCR originated in a man aged 25 to 40 in good health and CMV-seropositive. The CDR3 loop is CASSLAGSGFEAFF. The CDR3 DNA follows: TGCGCCAGCAGCTTGGCGGGTTCGGGGTTTGAAGCTTTCTTT.